Each of the 12 T cell receptor beta chains below was sequenced from the same sample in a study of beta chain features in type 1 diabetes. Study results and caveats: TCRB CDR3s from Type 1 diabetes patients were moderately but significantly shorter in all four CD4+ subsets.

TCRB transcripts that were expressed got sequenced, as all of the isolated RNA had been reverse transcribed. The table came from immunoSEQ multiplex PCR; TCRdb's copy has only in-frame clones and leaves some out. This sample yields 600,000 to 700,000 clones, of which 12% are seen a single time; around 0.12% belongs to the top ten. Antigens of these TCRs are unknown. Sequenced material: naive CD4+ T cells from blood. The receptors stem from a man younger than 40 with type 1 diabetes.

The chain couples TRBV27 to TRBJ2-3; D gene ambiguous. In germline, CDR1 is MNHEY, CDR2 SMNVEV (reference sequence). The CDR3 has 13 residues. Trimming left V 2 bases short and J 4 bases short, with 7 bases between. CDR3 residues: CASSLLGSDTQYF. The CDR3 DNA reads TGTGCCAGCAGTTTACTTGGATCAGATACGCAGTATTTT.

This clone appeared a few times. The rearrangement links TRBV6-4 to TRBJ2-3, with D unclear. V dropped 0 bases and J dropped 4 bases, with 8 bases sitting between them. Per the germline V gene, CDR1 is MRHNA and CDR2 is SNTAGT. CDR3 length: 14 amino acids. The DNA of the CDR3 is TGTGCCAGCAGTGACTCGCCGGGCGCAGATACGCAGTATTTT. The encoded protein is CASSDSPGADTQYF.

This clone was observed a handful of times. The rearrangement joins TRBV21-1 to TRBJ1-1; TRBD1 was called by the table and not checked on the DNA. TRBV21-1 is a pseudogene segment. The CDR3 extends over 12 amino acids. CDR3 loop: CEVPQGCTEAFF. CDR3 nucleotide sequence: TGTGAGGTCCCACAGGGTTGCACTGAAGCTTTCTTT.

This clone was recorded a few times. This sequence joins TRBV13 and TRBJ2-3; 8 bases are a match to TRBD2. V was clipped by 7 bases and J by 1 base; unmatched bases: 7. The germline V gene encodes CDR1 PRHDT and CDR2 FYEKMQ (reference sequence). This CDR3 spans 15 amino acids. The CDR3 DNA sequence: TGTGCCAGCACCCGAGCAGCGGGAGGCACAGATACGCAGTATTTT. Amino acid sequence: CASTRAAGGTDTQYF.

This clone was observed a handful of times. The chain uses TRBV5-1 and TRBJ2-1; TRBD1 agrees at 7 bases. V trimming: 0 bases; J trimming: 3 bases; junction bases outside the gene matches: 6. Germline CDR1 reads SGHRS; CDR2 reads YFSETQ. The CDR3 runs to 16 residues. The CDR3 reads CASSLAPGQSYNEQFF. The CDR3, as DNA: TGCGCCAGCAGCTTGGCGCCGGGACAGAGCTACAATGAGCAGTTCTTC.

J is TRBJ2-1 and V is TRBV11-3; unclear D gene. This CDR3 spans 15 amino acids. The V gene's germline CDR1 is SGHNT and CDR2 YENEEA. Deletions cut 1 base from V and 2 bases from J, with 9 bases between. Here the CDR3 reads CASSLVVPAYNEQFF. The CDR3 DNA sequence: TGTGCCAGCAGCTTAGTGGTCCCTGCCTACAATGAGCAGTTCTTC.

The chain recombines TRBV7-2 with TRBJ2-7, with 11 bases fitting TRBD2. V shed 1 base and J 7 bases; nucleotides not matched to a gene: 9. This CDR3 has 16 residues. Germline loops: CDR1 SGHTA, CDR2 FQGNSA. The CDR3 bases are TGTGCCAGCAGCTTAGACGCTAGCGGGGGGCGAGGAGAGCAGTACTTC. It encodes CASSLDASGGRGEQYF.

DNA for the CDR3: TGTGCCAGCACCTGGGGACAGGGAGGCACTGAAGCTTTCTTT. Amino acids: CASTWGQGGTEAFF. The chain combines TRBV2 with TRBJ1-1; 9 bases are a match to TRBD1. The germline CDR1 and CDR2 sequences are SNHLY and FYNNEI. Trimming removed 7 bases from V and 4 bases from J; junction bases left unmatched: 7. The CDR3 covers 14 residues.

This clone has more than one count but fewer than ten. V usage is TRBV5-4 and J usage is TRBJ1-6; 7 bases are shared with TRBD1. CDR1 and CDR2 (germline): SGHNT, YYREEE (reference sequence). The ends lost 5 bases at V and 9 bases at J; junction bases unmatched: 11. The CDR3 runs 15 residues. This CDR3 reads CASRENRGWVSPLHF. CDR3 sequence (DNA): TGTGCCAGCAGGGAGAACAGGGGTTGGGTTTCACCCCTCCACTTT. Full variable domain (rest looked up from reference TRBV5-4 and TRBJ1-6): ETGVTQSPTHLIKTRGQQVTLRCSSQSGHNTVSWYQQALGQGPQFIFQYYREEENGRGNFPPRFSGLQFPNYSSELNVNALELDDSALYLCASRENRGWVSPLHFGNGTRLTVT.

The chain has TRBV29-1 and TRBJ1-3; TRBD1 matches at 11 bases. Germline assignment: CDR1 SQVTM and CDR2 ANQGSEA. This CDR3 contains 15 residues. Losses at the gene ends were 6 bases for V and 4 bases for J; bases not matched to a gene: 8. Here the CDR3 DNA reads TGCAGCGTAGACCCGGGACAGGGGGACGGAAACACCATATATTTT. It specifies CSVDPGQGDGNTIYF.

V is TRBV19 and J is TRBJ2-2, with TRBD1 matching over 7 bases. Germline values: CDR1 LNHDA, CDR2 SQIVND (reference sequence). V was pared by 5 bases and J by 5 bases, with 2 bases of the junction left unmatched. This CDR3 has 13 residues. CDR3 bases: TGTGCCAGTAGTGCACAGGGGACCGGGGAGCTGTTTTTT. Its translation is CASSAQGTGELFF.

The CDR3 sequence: CASSLYGDTQYF. CDR3 coding DNA: TGTGCCAGCAGCCTTTATGGAGATACGCAGTATTTT. This chain uses TRBV6-5 with TRBJ2-3; D remains unclear. Germline CDR1 and CDR2: MNHEY and SVGAGI. Trimming stripped 6 bases from V and 5 bases from J, with 9 bases between. CDR3 size: 12 residues.